The 20 T cell receptor beta chains below all came from one sample that was sequenced in a study of technical replicates of blood from a few donors. The protocol was immunoSEQ multiplex PCR, while the TCRdb copy is restricted to in-frame clones and leaves out a portion. Altogether around 80,000 clones are present, under 99% being singletons, with the ten largest covering roughly 0.2%. The sample was T cells isolated from PBMCs. Every receptor here comes from a human donor in good health.

The chain recombines TRBV5-4 with TRBJ1-5; TRBD1 is a possible D gene (5 bases). CDR1 is SGHNT and CDR2 is YYREEE in the germline V gene (reference sequence). Trimming stripped 0 bases from V and 8 bases from J, with 9 bases between. The CDR3 totals 13 residues. CDR3: CASSLGGREPQHF. CDR3 sequence (DNA): TGTGCCAGCAGCTTGGGGGGCAGGGAGCCCCAGCATTTT.

The CDR3 loop reads CSVKLAGGRSYEQYF. DNA for the CDR3: TGCAGCGTTAAACTAGCGGGAGGCAGAAGCTACGAGCAGTACTTC. The chain employs TRBV29-1 and TRBJ2-7, with 12 bases lining up with TRBD2. The V gene end was trimmed by 5 bases and the J gene end by 3 bases; junction bases not matched to a gene: 8. This CDR3 has 15 residues. Per the germline V gene, CDR1 is SQVTM and CDR2 is ANQGSEA.

V usage is TRBV6-4 and J usage is TRBJ1-1; D not certain. The CDR3 totals 13 residues. Deletions cut 4 bases from V and 1 base from J, with 7 bases between. Germline V gives CDR1 MRHNA, CDR2 SNTAGT. The CDR3 loop is CASSVYRNTEAFF. The DNA for the CDR3 is TGTGCCAGCAGTGTATACAGGAACACTGAAGCTTTCTTT.

This sequence joins TRBV11-2 and TRBJ1-1; D gene uncertain. Germline CDR1 reads SGHAT; CDR2 reads FQNNGV. V lost 2 bases, J lost 3 bases, and 10 bases lay in between. The CDR3 length is 14 residues. The CDR3 DNA is TGTGCCAGCAGCTTAATTTTGGGAGACACTGAAGCTTTCTTT. Encoded protein: CASSLILGDTEAFF.

This clone was recorded only once. This chain connects TRBV29-1 to TRBJ2-7; weak D call: TRBD1 (6 bases). Trimming shortened V by 5 bases and J by 0 bases, and 11 bases separated the two germline ends. The CDR3 extends over 13 amino acids. Germline V gene data show CDR1 as SQVTM and CDR2 as ANQGSEA. CDR3 nucleotides: TGCAGCGTTATGACAGGTTCCTCCTACGAGCAGTACTTC. Protein product: CSVMTGSSYEQYF.

The rearrangement uses TRBV6-5 and TRBJ2-1; 11 nucleotides line up with TRBD2. The CDR3 sequence is 15 residues long. CDR1 is MNHEY, CDR2 SVGAGI, per germline. The V segment lost 2 bases and the J segment 6 bases; nucleotides outside the gene matches: 3. CDR3 nucleotides: TGTGCCAGCAGTTACGGAACTAGCGGGAGCAATGAGCAGTTCTTC. Protein product: CASSYGTSGSNEQFF.

This chain uses TRBV18 with TRBJ2-3, with D uncertain. This CDR3 comprises 15 residues. Trimming took off 0 bases at V and 6 bases at J, with 13 bases between the two ends. Germline CDR1 KGHSH, CDR2 LQKENI. The CDR3 spells CASSPPLRSADTQYF. CDR3 nucleotide sequence: TGTGCCAGCTCACCACCTCTCCGTTCTGCGGATACGCAGTATTTT.

The table lists this clone with a count of one. The chain recombines TRBV9 with TRBJ1-2, with D unresolved. The CDR3 runs to 11 residues. Trimming pared 3 bases from V and 6 bases from J, leaving 6 bases between. Looked up from germline, CDR1 is SGDLS and CDR2 is YYNGEE. In DNA form, the CDR3 reads TGTGCCAGCAGCGCACCGGATGGCTACACCTTC. It specifies CASSAPDGYTF.

The rearrangement links TRBV7-6 to TRBJ1-2; the D gene is possibly TRBD1 (5 bases). Trimming left V 1 base short and J 7 bases short, with 10 bases between. Per the germline V gene, CDR1 is SGHVS and CDR2 is FNYEAQ. This CDR3 has 13 residues. CDR3 loop: CASSLVSGGGYTF. The CDR3 DNA reads TGTGCCAGCAGCTTAGTGTCCGGGGGTGGCTACACCTTC.

The rearrangement joins TRBV29-1 to TRBJ1-2; 8 bases line up with TRBD1. Germline V CDR1 and CDR2: SQVTM, ANQGSEA. The junction had 11 bases not matched to a gene; V was cut back by 3 bases and J by 8 bases. The length of the CDR3 is 14 residues. The CDR3 DNA reads as TGCAGCGTTGAGGCAGGGGGCCGTGTCTGGGGCTACACCTTC. It codes for CSVEAGGRVWGYTF.

Worth noting for this clone: This CDR3 is also generated by other DNA sequences in the sample. The V and J genes are TRBV2 and TRBJ2-2; TRBD2 aligns across 10 bases. The CDR3 covers 15 residues. V lost 6 bases and J lost 1; bases outside the gene matches: 2. Germline CDR1 reads SNHLY; CDR2 reads FYNNEI. The CDR3, as DNA: TGTGCCAGCAGCGGACTAGCGGAGAACACCGGGGAGCTGTTTTTT. Its protein is CASSGLAENTGELFF.

V usage is TRBV21-1 and J usage is TRBJ2-1; the D segment call TRBD2 is taken from the table without a DNA check. TRBV21-1 is assigned pseudogene status. This CDR3 comprises 13 residues. CDR3: CASSEPGVKEQFF. CDR3 coding DNA: TGTGCCAGCAGCGAGCCGGGAGTCAAAGAGCAGTTCTTC.

The V gene is TRBV19, the J gene TRBJ2-7; TRBD1 might be the D (6 bases). Germline V lookup: CDR1 LNHDA, CDR2 SQIVND (reference sequence). V was trimmed by 1 base and J by 4 bases, leaving 11 bases between them. This CDR3 spans 14 amino acids. The CDR3 loop reads CASSIGQDGYEQYF. In DNA, the CDR3 is TGTGCCAGTAGTATAGGACAGGACGGTTACGAGCAGTACTTC.

This chain connects TRBV5-1 to TRBJ2-1; TRBD2 agrees at 8 bases. The germline CDR1 and CDR2 sequences are SGHRS and YFSETQ. Trimming took 4 bases from V and 5 from J; bases not matched to a gene: 8. This CDR3 contains 15 residues. CDR3 region: CASSPGLGNNNEQFF. CDR3 bases: TGCGCCAGCAGCCCGGGACTAGGGAATAACAATGAGCAGTTCTTC.

The chain joins TRBV29-1 to TRBJ2-1; TRBD2 aligns across 8 bases. This CDR3 contains 15 residues. V shed 4 bases, J shed 6 bases, and the junction held 11 bases outside the gene matches. CDR1 is SQVTM, CDR2 ANQGSEA, per germline. The chain's CDR3 is CSVGTGTSLFNEQFF. In nucleotides, the CDR3 is TGCAGCGTTGGGACCGGGACTAGTTTGTTCAATGAGCAGTTCTTC.

V is TRBV27 and J is TRBJ1-1; possible D gene TRBD1, 5 bases. The length of the CDR3 is 12 residues. V shed 5 bases and J shed 3 bases, with 7 bases lying between them. Per the germline V gene, CDR1 is MNHEY and CDR2 is SMNVEV (reference sequence). The CDR3: CASSPGHTEAFF. The CDR3 bases are TGTGCCAGCAGTCCAGGGCACACTGAAGCTTTCTTT.

This rearrangement joins TRBV6-1 to TRBJ1-2, with 10 bases that match TRBD1. Germline trimming cut 6 bases from V and 6 bases from J; bases unmatched to any gene: 7. The CDR3 extends over 14 amino acids. Germline CDR1 reads MNHNS; CDR2 reads SASEGT. The CDR3 spells CASSLGQGTDGYTF. The CDR3 DNA sequence: TGTGCCAGCAGCCTGGGACAGGGGACGGATGGCTACACCTTC.

The V gene is TRBV5-1, the J gene TRBJ1-4, with 9 bases lining up with TRBD1. The CDR3 runs 16 residues. CDR1 and CDR2 (germline): SGHRS, YFSETQ. The V and J ends lost 4 bases and 7 bases, in that order; junction bases with no gene match: 11. The CDR3 reads CASSPKTGGGGEKLFF. The CDR3 DNA reads as TGCGCCAGCAGCCCTAAAACAGGGGGCGGGGGTGAAAAACTGTTTTTT.

The sample holds one count of this clone. V is TRBV6-5 and J is TRBJ2-3; D is unresolved. The CDR3 totals 13 residues. Deletions cut 4 bases from V and 5 bases from J, with 10 bases between. CDR1 and CDR2 from the germline V gene are MNHEY and SVGAGI. The DNA for the CDR3 is TGTGCCAGCAGTTTGTCTTCTCGAGATACGCAGTATTTT. This encodes CASSLSSRDTQYF.

CDR3 amino acids: CASSELEGRNTEAFF. For the CDR3, the DNA is TGTGCCAGCAGTGAACTCGAGGGCCGAAACACTGAAGCTTTCTTT. The chain links TRBV2 to TRBJ1-1; unclear D gene. Germline CDR1 reads SNHLY; CDR2 reads FYNNEI. The CDR3 sequence is 15 residues long. V gave up 2 bases and J gave up 2 bases, with 12 bases separating them.